A single sample gave rise to the 23 T cell receptor beta chains below, sequenced in a study of OX40 agonist ivuxolimab in advanced cancers. Measured with immunoSEQ multiplex PCR; TCRdb has only the in-frame clones, and not every one. The sample consists of about 79,000 clones, about 92% of them appearing once. The material sequenced was CD4+ or CD8+ T cells sorted from blood, taken in a trial of the OX40 agonist ivuxolimab. The origin of the receptors is an adult with an advanced solid tumor such as melanoma, head and neck, liver or kidney cancer.

This chain uses TRBV6-5 with TRBJ2-7; no definite D call. CDR1 and CDR2 (germline): MNHEY, SVGAGI. CDR3 length equals 13 residues. V was pared by 0 bases and J by 6 bases, with 9 bases between. CDR3 amino acids: CASSYSVTVEQYF. The CDR3 nucleotides are TGTGCCAGCAGTTACTCGGTGACGGTCGAGCAGTACTTC.

A few counts support this clone. The chain is built from TRBV11-2 and TRBJ2-2; 9 bases align to TRBD2. With V trimmed by 1 base and J by 3 bases, 12 bases remained unmatched. Germline V gene lookup returns CDR1 SGHAT and CDR2 FQNNGV. CDR3 length: 19 amino acids. This chain's CDR3 is CASSLGYSWTSEHTGELFF. The CDR3 nucleotides read TGTGCCAGCAGCTTAGGGTATTCTTGGACTAGCGAGCACACCGGGGAGCTGTTTTTT. The variable domain in full, with the rest retrieved from reference TRBV11-2 and TRBJ2-2, is EAGVAQSPRYKIIEKRQSVAFWCNPISGHATLYWYQQILGQGPKLLIQFQNNGVVDDSQLPKDRFSAERLKGVDSTLKIQPAKLEDSAVYLCASSLGYSWTSEHTGELFFGEGSRLTVL.

V is TRBV7-2 and J is TRBJ2-5; perhaps D is TRBD1 or TRBD2 (5 bases each). Germline V gene lookup returns CDR1 SGHTA and CDR2 FQGNSA. The CDR3 length is 14 residues. The V gene lost 8 bases and the J gene lost 2 bases, with 15 bases spanning the gap. The CDR3 loop is CASAWGGLQETQYF. CDR3 in DNA: TGTGCCAGCGCCTGGGGCGGACTTCAAGAGACCCAGTACTTC.

The genes are TRBV29-1 and TRBJ1-2, with D possibly matching TRBD1 (5 bases). Per the germline V gene, CDR1 is SQVTM and CDR2 is ANQGSEA. Trimming took off 5 bases at V and 3 bases at J, with 10 bases between the two ends. The CDR3 has 12 residues. The CDR3 region has the DNA TGCAGCGTTACTTTAGGGGACTATGGCTACACCTTC. Translating it yields CSVTLGDYGYTF.

This clone was seen once. The J gene is TRBJ2-7, the V gene TRBV7-2; the match to TRBD1 covers 10 bases. The CDR3 is made up of 17 amino acids. The V and J ends lost 1 base and 5 bases, in that order; junction bases with no gene match: 11. From germline, CDR1 is SGHTA and CDR2 FQGNSA. The CDR3 sequence is CASSLGRGTGEDDEQYF. The CDR3 coding sequence is TGTGCCAGCAGCTTAGGTCGTGGGACAGGGGAGGACGACGAGCAGTACTTC.

This chain connects TRBV27 to TRBJ1-6, with D perhaps matching TRBD1 (5 bases). Germline-derived CDR1 and CDR2 are MNHEY and SMNVEV (reference sequence). Trimming stripped 2 bases from V and 2 bases from J, with 13 bases between. There are 17 residues in the CDR3. The DNA of the CDR3 is TGTGCCAGCAGTTTAGAGTCGAGGGGTCCCTATAATTCACCCCTCCACTTT. Translation: CASSLESRGPYNSPLHF.

The rearrangement uses TRBV11-3 and TRBJ1-1; 9 bases map to TRBD1. From germline, CDR1 is SGHNT and CDR2 YENEEA. The CDR3 has 12 residues. V lost 5 bases to trimming and J lost 7 bases; unmatched junction nucleotides: 2. The CDR3 here is CASSRDRDEAFF. The CDR3 DNA follows: TGTGCCAGCAGCAGGGACAGGGATGAAGCTTTCTTT.

This chain connects TRBV7-3 to TRBJ1-2; 10 bases line up with TRBD1. Per germline, CDR1 SGHTA and CDR2 FQGTGA. The CDR3 runs to 14 residues. V trimming: 5 bases; J trimming: 5 bases; junction bases outside the gene matches: 5. As DNA, the CDR3 is TGTGCCAGCAGCCCCCGGACAGGGGGGTATGGCTACACCTTC. Amino acids: CASSPRTGGYGYTF.

This clone was observed once. V gene TRBV7-3 combines with J gene TRBJ2-5, with a tentative D call TRBD2 (5 bases). The CDR3 extends over 12 amino acids. Trimming took off 8 bases at V and 7 bases at J, with 14 bases between the two ends. Per germline, CDR1 SGHTA and CDR2 FQGTGA. The CDR3 protein is CASAGPEGTQYF. The CDR3 nucleotides read TGTGCCAGCGCCGGTCCCGAGGGGACCCAGTACTTC. Full variable domain (remainder filled in from reference TRBV7-3 and TRBJ2-5): GAGVSQTPSNKVTEKGKYVELRCDPISGHTALYWYRQSLGQGPEFLIYFQGTGAADDSGLPNDRFFAVRPEGSVSTLKIQRTERGDSAVYLCASAGPEGTQYFGPGTRLLVL.

The chain joins TRBV4-3 to TRBJ2-5; TRBD2 matches at 9 bases. V shed 4 bases and J 3 bases; nucleotides not matched to a gene: 12. CDR1 and CDR2 (germline): LGHNA, YSLEER. The CDR3 consists of 17 residues. In DNA, the CDR3 is TGCGCCAGCAGCCGAGTGAGCCCGGCGGGAGGGGAAGAGACCCAGTACTTC. Its translation is CASSRVSPAGGEETQYF.

The CDR3 DNA follows: TGTGCCAGCAGTCCCCACCCGGGACAGGCCGACAATGAGCAGTTCTTC. Translation: CASSPHPGQADNEQFF. The chain combines TRBV28 with TRBJ2-1; 8 bases agree with TRBD1. The V gene end was trimmed by 5 bases and the J gene end by 5 bases; junction bases not matched to a gene: 11. Germline-derived CDR1 and CDR2 are MDHEN and SYDVKM. The CDR3 extends over 16 amino acids.

The chain joins TRBV4-1 to TRBJ1-4; no reliable D call. The germline V gene encodes CDR1 MGHRA and CDR2 YSYEKL. V dropped 1 base and J dropped 7 bases, with 7 bases sitting between them. The CDR3 has 13 amino acids. Written as DNA, the CDR3 is TGCGCCAGCAGCCAAGTTCACAGTGAAAAACTGTTTTTT. Amino acid sequence: CASSQVHSEKLFF.

The gene calls are TRBV19 and TRBJ1-1, with no clear D. Trimming shortened V by 1 base and J by 1 base, and 4 bases separated the two germline ends. This CDR3 has 13 residues. Germline-derived CDR1 and CDR2 are LNHDA and SQIVND (reference sequence). CDR3 in amino acids: CASSIGQNTEAFF. In DNA, the CDR3 is TGTGCCAGTAGTATAGGACAGAACACTGAAGCTTTCTTT. Full variable domain (outside the CDR3, taken from reference TRBV19 and TRBJ1-1): DGGITQSPKYLFRKEGQNVTLSCEQNLNHDAMYWYRQDPGQGLRLIYYSQIVNDFQKGDIAEGYSVSREKKESFPLTVTSAQKNPTAFYLCASSIGQNTEAFFGQGTRLTVV.

The chain joins TRBV4-1 to TRBJ1-1; a weak D match, TRBD1 (6 bases). V was shortened by 1 base and J by 6 bases, with 12 bases between the two germline ends. Germline assignment: CDR1 MGHRA and CDR2 YSYEKL. This CDR3 has 14 amino acids. CDR3 in DNA: TGCGCCAGCAGCCAAGTACAGGGTTTCTCTGAAGCTTTCTTT. This gives the protein CASSQVQGFSEAFF.

The V gene is TRBV6-1, the J gene TRBJ1-5, with D perhaps matching TRBD1 (6 bases). CDR1 is MNHNS and CDR2 is SASEGT in the germline V gene. This CDR3 has 14 amino acids. The ends were cut back, 8 bases at V and 3 bases at J, with 14 bases in the middle. CDR3 sequence (DNA): TGTGCCAGCGCCAGGGGCGATGACAATCAGCCCCAGCATTTT. Its translation is CASARGDDNQPQHF.

The sample holds one count of this clone. This chain uses TRBV28 with TRBJ2-5, with D perhaps assigned TRBD1 or TRBD2 (6 bases each). CDR1 is MDHEN, CDR2 SYDVKM, per germline. V was pared by 5 bases and J by 10 bases, with 20 bases between. The CDR3 has 14 amino acids. CDR3 sequence (DNA): TGTGCCAGCAGTCTCAGGGGTAGCCTCGGGAGCCAGTACTTC. It specifies CASSLRGSLGSQYF.

The J gene is TRBJ2-3, the V gene TRBV19; D tentatively reads TRBD1 or TRBD2 (6 bases each). The CDR3 loop spans 17 amino acids. Trimming took 4 bases from V and 0 from J, leaving 17 bases between them. Germline CDR1 is LNHDA and CDR2 is SQIVND (reference sequence). The chain's CDR3 is CASSRGAAGPSTDTQYF. Here the CDR3 DNA reads TGTGCCAGTAGTAGGGGGGCTGCGGGGCCCAGCACAGATACGCAGTATTTT.

This chain links TRBV19 with TRBJ2-2; D ambiguous. V was cut by 5 bases and J by 6 bases, with 7 bases left in between. CDR1 is LNHDA and CDR2 is SQIVND in the germline V gene (reference sequence). This CDR3 is 12 amino acids long. The CDR3 spells CASSGVSGELFF. CDR3 in DNA: TGTGCCAGTAGTGGAGTTTCCGGGGAGCTGTTTTTT.

The genes are TRBV6-6 and TRBJ2-3; 12 bases line up with TRBD2. The CDR3 consists of 16 residues. The V segment lost 5 bases and the J segment 2 bases; nucleotides outside the gene matches: 5. CDR1 and CDR2 (germline): MNHNY, SVGAGI (reference sequence). The CDR3 reads CASSRTSGAITDTQYF. For the CDR3, the DNA is TGTGCCAGCAGTAGGACTAGCGGGGCTATCACAGATACGCAGTATTTT.

The chain joins TRBV7-2 to TRBJ2-2; 10 bases are a match to TRBD1. Per the germline V gene, CDR1 is SGHTA and CDR2 is FQGNSA. This CDR3 has 14 residues. V shed 5 bases, J shed 4 bases, and the junction held 1 base outside the gene matches. CDR3 in DNA: TGTGCCAGCAGCGGACAGGGGGGCACCGGGGAGCTGTTTTTT. It translates to CASSGQGGTGELFF.

J is TRBJ1-2 and V is TRBV5-5, with 7 bases matching TRBD1. V was pared by 2 bases and J by 6 bases, with 7 bases of the junction left unmatched. CDR1 is SGHKS, CDR2 YYEKEE, per germline (reference sequence). The CDR3 has 14 residues. The CDR3 DNA is TGTGCCAGCAGCTTAACCGGGACAGTCAATGGCTACACCTTC. This encodes CASSLTGTVNGYTF.

J is TRBJ1-4 and V is TRBV14; D is perhaps TRBD1 (6 bases). The germline V gene encodes CDR1 SGHDN and CDR2 FVKESK. V lost 2 bases, J lost 8 bases, and 12 bases lay in between. This CDR3 has 14 residues. The CDR3 region is CASSQPAGAEKLFF. The CDR3 DNA sequence: TGTGCCAGCAGCCAACCCGCAGGGGCAGAAAAACTGTTTTTT. Together with reference TRBV14 and TRBJ1-4, the CDR3 gives the full variable domain: EAGVTQFPSHSVIEKGQTVTLRCDPISGHDNLYWYRRVMGKEIKFLLHFVKESKQDESGMPNNRFLAERTGGTYSTLKVQPAELEDSGVYFCASSQPAGAEKLFFGSGTQLSVL.

The chain carries TRBV7-2 and TRBJ2-1; the match to TRBD2 covers 12 bases. After removal of 1 base from V and 12 bases from J, the junction contained 13 bases not matched to a gene. This CDR3 spans 17 amino acids. Looked up from germline, CDR1 is SGHTA and CDR2 is FQGNSA. The CDR3: CASSLGRFLAGGVGQFF. CDR3 DNA sequence: TGTGCCAGCAGCTTAGGACGGTTTCTAGCGGGAGGGGTCGGGCAGTTCTTC. Supplemented by reference TRBV7-2 and TRBJ2-1, the full variable domain reads GAGVSQSPSNKVTEKGKDVELRCDPISGHTALYWYRQSLGQGLEFLIYFQGNSAPDKSGLPSDRFSAERTGGSVSTLTIQRTQQEDSAVYLCASSLGRFLAGGVGQFFGPGTRLTVL.